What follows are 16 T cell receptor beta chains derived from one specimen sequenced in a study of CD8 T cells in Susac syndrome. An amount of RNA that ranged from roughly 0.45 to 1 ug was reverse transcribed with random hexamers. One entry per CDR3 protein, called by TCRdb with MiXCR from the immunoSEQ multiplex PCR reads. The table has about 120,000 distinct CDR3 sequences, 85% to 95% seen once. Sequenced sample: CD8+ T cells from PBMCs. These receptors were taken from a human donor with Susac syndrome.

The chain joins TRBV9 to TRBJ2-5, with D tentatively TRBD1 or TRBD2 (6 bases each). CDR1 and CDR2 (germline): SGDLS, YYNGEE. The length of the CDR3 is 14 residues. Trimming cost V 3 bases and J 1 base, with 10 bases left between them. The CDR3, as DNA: TGTGCCAGCAGCGGGGAGGACAGCCAAGAGACCCAGTACTTC. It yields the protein CASSGEDSQETQYF.

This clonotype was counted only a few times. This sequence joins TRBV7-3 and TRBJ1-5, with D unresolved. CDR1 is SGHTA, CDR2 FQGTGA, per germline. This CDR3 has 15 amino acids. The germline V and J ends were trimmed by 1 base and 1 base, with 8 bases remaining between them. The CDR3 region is CASSLISGSNQPQHF. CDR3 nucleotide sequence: TGTGCCAGCAGCTTAATCTCGGGAAGCAATCAGCCCCAGCATTTT.

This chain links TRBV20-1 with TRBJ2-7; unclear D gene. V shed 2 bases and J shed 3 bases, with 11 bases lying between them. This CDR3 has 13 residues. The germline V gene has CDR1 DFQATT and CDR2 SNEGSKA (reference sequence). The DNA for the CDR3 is TGCAGTGCTAGACTCCCTAACGACTACGAGCAGTACTTC. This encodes CSARLPNDYEQYF.

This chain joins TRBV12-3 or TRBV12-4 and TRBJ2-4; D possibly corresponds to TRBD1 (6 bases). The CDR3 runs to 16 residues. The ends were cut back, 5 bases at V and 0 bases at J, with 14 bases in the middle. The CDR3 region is CASSLRTDLAKNIQYF. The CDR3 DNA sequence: TGTGCCAGCAGTCTCCGGACAGATCTAGCCAAAAACATTCAGTACTTC.

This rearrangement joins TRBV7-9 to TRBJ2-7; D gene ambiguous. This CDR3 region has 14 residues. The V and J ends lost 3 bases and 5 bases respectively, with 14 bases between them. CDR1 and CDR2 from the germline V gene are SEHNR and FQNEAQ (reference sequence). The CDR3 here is CASSFARTIDEQYF. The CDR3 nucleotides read TGTGCCAGCAGCTTCGCCAGGACCATCGACGAGCAGTACTTC.

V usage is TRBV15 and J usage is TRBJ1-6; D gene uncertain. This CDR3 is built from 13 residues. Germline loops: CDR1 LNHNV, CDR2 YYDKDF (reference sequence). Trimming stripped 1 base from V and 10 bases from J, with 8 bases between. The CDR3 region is CATSRVVGSPLHF. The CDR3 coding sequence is TGTGCCACCAGCAGAGTGGTCGGATCACCCCTCCACTTT.

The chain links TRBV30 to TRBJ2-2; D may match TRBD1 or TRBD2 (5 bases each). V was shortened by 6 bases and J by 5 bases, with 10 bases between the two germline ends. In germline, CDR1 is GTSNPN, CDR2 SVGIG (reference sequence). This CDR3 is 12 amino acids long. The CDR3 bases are TGTGCCTGCGTGGGACCGACCGGGGAGCTGTTTTTT. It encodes CACVGPTGELFF.

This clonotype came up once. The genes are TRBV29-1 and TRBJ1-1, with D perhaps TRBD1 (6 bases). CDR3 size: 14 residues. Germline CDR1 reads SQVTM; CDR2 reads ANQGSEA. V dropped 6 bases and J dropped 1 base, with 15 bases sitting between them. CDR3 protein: CSVPTGPQNTEAFF. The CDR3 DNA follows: TGCAGCGTCCCCACAGGGCCCCAGAACACTGAAGCTTTCTTT.

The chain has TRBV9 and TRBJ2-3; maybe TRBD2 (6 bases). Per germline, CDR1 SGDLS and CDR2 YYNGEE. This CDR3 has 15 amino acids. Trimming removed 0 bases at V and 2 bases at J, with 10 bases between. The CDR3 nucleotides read TGTGCCAGCAGCGTAGCTGGGGGGTTCACAGATACGCAGTATTTT. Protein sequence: CASSVAGGFTDTQYF.

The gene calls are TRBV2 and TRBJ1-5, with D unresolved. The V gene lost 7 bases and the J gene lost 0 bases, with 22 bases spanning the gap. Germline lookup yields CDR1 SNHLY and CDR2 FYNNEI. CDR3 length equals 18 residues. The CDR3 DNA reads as TGTGCCAGCACCGAGGTGGATTACAGCGAAGATAGCAATCAGCCCCAGCATTTT. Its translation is CASTEVDYSEDSNQPQHF. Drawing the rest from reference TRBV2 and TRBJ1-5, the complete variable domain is EPEVTQTPSHQVTQMGQEVILRCVPISNHLYFYWYRQILGQKVEFLVSFYNNEISEKSEIFDDQFSVERPDGSNFTLKIRSTKLEDSAMYFCASTEVDYSEDSNQPQHFGDGTRLSIL.

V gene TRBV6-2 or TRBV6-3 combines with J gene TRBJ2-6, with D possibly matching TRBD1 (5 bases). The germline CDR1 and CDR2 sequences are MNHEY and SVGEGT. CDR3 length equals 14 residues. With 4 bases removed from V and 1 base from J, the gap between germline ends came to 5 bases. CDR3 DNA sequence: TGTGCCAGCAGTTCAGGGTCTGGGGCCAACGTCCTGACTTTC. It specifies CASSSGSGANVLTF.

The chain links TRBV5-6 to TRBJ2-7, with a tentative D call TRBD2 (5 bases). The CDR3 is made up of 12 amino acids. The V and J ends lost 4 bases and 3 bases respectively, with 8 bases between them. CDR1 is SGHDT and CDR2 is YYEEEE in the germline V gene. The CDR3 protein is CASSHGSYEQYF. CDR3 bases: TGTGCCAGCAGCCATGGGAGCTACGAGCAGTACTTC.

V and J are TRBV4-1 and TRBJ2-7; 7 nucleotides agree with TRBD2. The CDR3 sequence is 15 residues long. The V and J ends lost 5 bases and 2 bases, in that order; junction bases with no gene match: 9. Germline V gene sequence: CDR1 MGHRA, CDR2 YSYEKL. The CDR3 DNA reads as TGCGCCAGCAGCTCCCGGGGAGGGGAAACCTACGAGCAGTACTTC. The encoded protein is CASSSRGGETYEQYF.

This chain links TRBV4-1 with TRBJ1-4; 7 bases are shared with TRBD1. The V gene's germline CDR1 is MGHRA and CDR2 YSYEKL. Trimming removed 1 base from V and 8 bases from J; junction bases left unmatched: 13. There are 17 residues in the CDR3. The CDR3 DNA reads TGCGCCAGCAGCCAAGGGGGACCGGGACAGCTGAGGGAAAAACTGTTTTTT. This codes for CASSQGGPGQLREKLFF.

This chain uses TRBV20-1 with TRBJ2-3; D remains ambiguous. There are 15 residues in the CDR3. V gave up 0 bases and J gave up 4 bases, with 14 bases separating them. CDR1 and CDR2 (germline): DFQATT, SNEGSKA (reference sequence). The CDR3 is CSARDPDLGSDTQYF. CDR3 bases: TGCAGTGCTAGAGACCCTGACCTAGGGTCAGATACGCAGTATTTT.

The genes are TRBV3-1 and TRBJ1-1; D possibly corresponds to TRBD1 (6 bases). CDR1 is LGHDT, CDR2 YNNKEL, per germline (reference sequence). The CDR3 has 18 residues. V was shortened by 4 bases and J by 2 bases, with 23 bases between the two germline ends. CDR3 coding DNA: TGTGCCAGCAGCCTCATCTACGGGGCCGACAGGATAAACACTGAAGCTTTCTTT. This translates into CASSLIYGADRINTEAFF.